The subject of this entry is one T cell receptor (beta chain). These data are taken from a study of blood T cell repertoires in COVID-19. The wider study: Sites in the United States, Italy and Spain provided acute and convalescent COVID-19 samples. PBMCs, B-cell-depleted T cells, or T cells were the source of the cDNA or gDNA that made up the material.

Enrollment of patients from Seattle took place during active infection, with longitudinal follow-up. As handled by the study authors: By means of reference gene primer amplification, nucleated cell counts were estimated. Sequencing used immunoSEQ multiplex PCR; TCRdb keeps in-frame clones, though not all of them. The V and J calls and the clone size are those of that table, but D and trimming were determined from the DNA. The sample lists fewer than 200,000 clones; roughly 84% were seen once. The CDR3 length is 12 residues. The V end lost 2 bases, the J end lost 5 bases, and 7 bases lay between the germline ends. From germline, CDR1 is MNHNY and CDR2 SVGAGI (reference sequence).

This TCR was sampled from a woman aged 55-70 years with COVID-19, enrolled during active disease. The specimen was peripheral blood. This chain joins TRBV6-6 and TRBJ2-7; a possible D gene is TRBD1 (6 bases). CDR3 in amino acids: CASSYRTDEQYV. The CDR3 DNA reads as TGTGCCAGCAGTTACCGGACAGACGAGCAGTACGTC.